The 32 T cell receptor beta chains presented below share a single source sample, sequenced in a study of identical twins. In TCRdb, the 5' RACE reads were re-called with MiXCR into one record per CDR3 protein. The data hold approximately 530,000 distinct CDR3 sequences, with about 20% observed a single time. The sample was also linked to a second study, of yellow fever vaccine responses in identical twins.

The specimen sequenced was CD4+ T cells sorted from blood. The receptors were gathered from a woman aged 18-35 years in good health.

This clonotype has only a few counts. One end of the junction does not line up with germline, which may come from a read error. This chain connects TRBV3-1 to TRBJ2-7; maybe TRBD2 (6 bases). Germline CDR1 is LGHDT and CDR2 is YNNKEL (reference sequence). The CDR3 is made up of 13 amino acids. The chain's CDR3 is CASSHSGPYGQYF. The CDR3 DNA sequence: TGTGCCAGCAGCCATAGCGGACCCTACGGGCAGTACTTC.

The chain is built from TRBV4-1 and TRBJ2-1; no reliable D call. Germline CDR1 MGHRA, CDR2 YSYEKL. CDR3 length equals 17 residues. The germline V and J ends were trimmed by 0 bases and 0 bases, with 12 bases remaining between them. CDR3 nucleotides: TGCGCCAGCAGCCAAGAGGAAGGACGTAGCTCCTACAATGAGCAGTTCTTC. Protein sequence: CASSQEEGRSSYNEQFF.

This sequence joins TRBV12-3 or TRBV12-4 and TRBJ2-1; TRBD1 agrees at 7 bases. CDR3 length: 16 residues. After removal of 6 bases from V and 0 bases from J, the junction contained 8 bases not matched to a gene. The CDR3 spells CASSNLGQLSYNEQFF. The CDR3 bases are TGTGCCAGCAGCAACCTGGGACAGCTCTCCTACAATGAGCAGTTCTTC.

The chain joins TRBV10-2 to TRBJ1-5; TRBD1 agrees at 11 bases. Unmatched junction bases numbered 4, after V lost 5 bases and J lost 4 bases. Germline V gene lookup returns CDR1 WSHSY and CDR2 SAAADI. The CDR3 sequence is 15 residues long. The CDR3 spells CASSRTGGLNQPQHF. The CDR3 nucleotides read TGCGCCAGCAGTCGGACAGGGGGCTTAAATCAGCCCCAGCATTTT.

This clonotype turned up a few times. The gene calls are TRBV29-1 and TRBJ2-1; TRBD1 is a possible D gene (6 bases). The CDR3 loop spans 13 amino acids. Trimming shortened V by 7 bases and J by 4 bases, and 14 bases separated the two germline ends. Germline loops: CDR1 SQVTM, CDR2 ANQGSEA. The CDR3 region has the DNA TGCAGCGACAGCCTGACAGGATACAATGAGCAGTTCTTC. Translating gives CSDSLTGYNEQFF.

For the CDR3, the DNA is TGTGCCAGCAGTTCGGGACTAGCGGGATCGGAGGGGGGGTTTTACGAGCAGTACTTC. It yields the protein CASSSGLAGSEGGFYEQYF. The rearrangement uses TRBV27 and TRBJ2-7, with 13 bases matching TRBD2. This CDR3 has 19 amino acids. The V segment lost 4 bases and the J segment 4 bases; nucleotides outside the gene matches: 16. CDR1 is MNHEY, CDR2 SMNVEV, per germline (reference sequence).

The gene calls are TRBV2 and TRBJ1-2; TRBD1 aligns across 7 bases. This CDR3 is 14 amino acids long. The V gene end was trimmed by 8 bases and the J gene end by 8 bases; junction bases not matched to a gene: 14. Per germline, CDR1 SNHLY and CDR2 FYNNEI. CDR3 protein: CASQTETGTRGYTF. The CDR3 nucleotides are TGTGCCAGCCAGACCGAGACAGGGACAAGGGGCTACACCTTC.

This chain uses TRBV28 with TRBJ2-7, with 8 bases identical to TRBD2. This CDR3 is 16 amino acids long. The ends lost 6 bases at V and 5 bases at J; junction bases unmatched: 15. Per germline, CDR1 MDHEN and CDR2 SYDVKM. The DNA for the CDR3 is TGTGCCAGCAGGACTAGCGCCACTTACCCCGGGCACGAGCAGTACTTC. This codes for CASRTSATYPGHEQYF.

This chain uses TRBV15 with TRBJ2-1; TRBD2 might be the D (6 bases). This CDR3 has 16 residues. Trimming stripped 3 bases from V and 6 bases from J, with 18 bases between. Germline loops: CDR1 LNHNV, CDR2 YYDKDF (reference sequence). This chain's CDR3 is CATSSGDSSGGNEQFF. The CDR3 DNA is TGTGCCACCAGCAGTGGAGATAGTAGCGGAGGCAATGAGCAGTTCTTC.

The chain links TRBV7-9 to TRBJ2-7; D possibly uses TRBD1 or TRBD2 (5 bases each). The CDR3 has 13 residues. V lost 5 bases and J 6 bases, leaving 14 bases between the germline ends. Germline assignment: CDR1 SEHNR and CDR2 FQNEAQ (reference sequence). The CDR3 DNA sequence: TGTGCCAGCAGCCACCCGGGGCCCTCCGAGCAGTACTTC. This encodes CASSHPGPSEQYF.

The chain employs TRBV29-1 and TRBJ2-5, with D perhaps TRBD1 (6 bases). The ends were cut back, 5 bases at V and 1 base at J, with 14 bases in the middle. CDR1 is SQVTM, CDR2 ANQGSEA, per germline. This CDR3 has 14 residues. For the CDR3, the DNA is TGCAGCGTTTGGCTTTGGGACATCCAAGAGACCCAGTACTTC. Its protein product is CSVWLWDIQETQYF.

In its sample, this clonotype was seen a few times. The chain has TRBV7-2 and TRBJ2-1; TRBD2 matches at 9 bases. The CDR3 is made up of 15 amino acids. In germline, CDR1 is SGHTA, CDR2 FQGNSA. V dropped 1 base and J dropped 6; count of bases not matched to a gene: 4. DNA of the CDR3: TGTGCCAGCAGCTTAGTAGCGGGAGTCTTCAATGAGCAGTTCTTC. Protein: CASSLVAGVFNEQFF.

This sequence joins TRBV5-6 and TRBJ2-3; TRBD1 aligns across 7 bases. The length of the CDR3 is 16 residues. Germline lookup yields CDR1 SGHDT and CDR2 YYEEEE. The trim removed 4 bases at V and 4 bases at J, leaving 12 bases unmatched. CDR3 coding DNA: TGTGCCAGCAGCCCGGGACAGTACCGAGGGGCAGATACGCAGTATTTT. Protein sequence: CASSPGQYRGADTQYF.

This clonotype was counted only a few times. This chain links TRBV15 with TRBJ2-3; D may be TRBD1 (5 bases). V lost 4 bases and J 5 bases, leaving 10 bases between the germline ends. Germline-derived CDR1 and CDR2 are LNHNV and YYDKDF (reference sequence). The CDR3 spans 13 residues. The CDR3 reads CATSTNDRDTQYF. The CDR3 coding sequence is TGTGCCACCAGCACCAACGACAGAGATACGCAGTATTTT.

The sample holds a few counts of this clonotype. V usage is TRBV12-3 or TRBV12-4 and J usage is TRBJ2-5; TRBD2 agrees at 8 bases. With 6 bases clipped from V and 5 bases from J, the junction kept 5 bases outside the gene matches. The CDR3 has 13 amino acids. CDR3 amino acids: CASRATSVETQYF. The DNA for the CDR3 is TGTGCCAGCAGGGCGACTAGCGTGGAGACCCAGTACTTC.

This clonotype appeared a few times. This chain joins TRBV24-1 and TRBJ2-7; D is unclear. V shed 4 bases and J shed 3 bases, with 9 bases lying between them. The germline V gene encodes CDR1 KGHDR and CDR2 SFDVKD. The CDR3 is 13 amino acids. The CDR3 region is CATSDPALYEQYF. The CDR3 DNA reads TGTGCCACCAGTGACCCTGCCCTCTACGAGCAGTACTTC.

J is TRBJ2-5 and V is TRBV4-1, with TRBD2 identical over 10 bases. This CDR3 region has 18 residues. Looked up from germline, CDR1 is MGHRA and CDR2 is YSYEKL. Germline trimming cut 1 base from V and 7 bases from J; bases unmatched to any gene: 15. CDR3 sequence (DNA): TGCGCCAGCAGCCAAGGAGATCCCGGACTAGCGGAGATGGGGACCCAGTACTTC. It is translated as CASSQGDPGLAEMGTQYF.

This clonotype occurred a few times. V usage is TRBV19 and J usage is TRBJ2-1, with D maybe TRBD1 (5 bases). CDR3 length: 14 residues. V lost 1 base and J 11 bases, leaving 15 bases between the germline ends. Germline V gives CDR1 LNHDA, CDR2 SQIVND (reference sequence). The CDR3 bases are TGTGCCAGTAGTATAGCCGACAGATCAATGAAGCAGTTCTTC. Translation: CASSIADRSMKQFF.

This clonotype was detected a few times. The V gene is TRBV7-2, the J gene TRBJ1-2; 7 bases map to TRBD1. V was clipped by 2 bases and J by 3 bases; unmatched bases: 6. Germline CDR1 is SGHTA and CDR2 is FQGNSA. The CDR3 covers 15 residues. The CDR3 region has the DNA TGTGCCAGCAGCTTATGGAGGACAGGCGACTATGGCTACACCTTC. This gives the protein CASSLWRTGDYGYTF.

This clonotype was detected a few times. The gene calls are TRBV25-1 and TRBJ2-7; 11 nucleotides line up with TRBD1. The junction had 11 bases not matched to a gene; V was cut back by 3 bases and J by 4 bases. The CDR3 sequence is 17 residues long. The germline V gene has CDR1 MGHDK and CDR2 SYGVNS. The CDR3 reads CASSDLFGDRGLYEQYF. The CDR3 DNA is TGTGCCAGCAGTGACCTCTTCGGGGACAGGGGGTTATACGAGCAGTACTTC.

The table lists this clonotype with a few counts. V and J are TRBV18 and TRBJ2-2, with a weak D call TRBD1 (6 bases). CDR1 KGHSH and CDR2 LQKENI come from the germline V gene. V was shortened by 1 base and J by 0 bases, with 9 bases between the two germline ends. The CDR3 totals 16 residues. CDR3 loop: CASSPLGHANTGELFF. DNA for the CDR3: TGTGCCAGCTCACCACTGGGACACGCGAACACCGGGGAGCTGTTTTTT.

The J gene is TRBJ2-5, the V gene TRBV5-6, with a possible D match to TRBD1 (6 bases). Trimming shortened V by 4 bases and J by 5 bases, and 12 bases separated the two germline ends. The germline V gene encodes CDR1 SGHDT and CDR2 YYEEEE. This CDR3 is built from 13 residues. For the CDR3, the DNA is TGTGCCAGCAGCACAGACAGGCCGGAGACCCAGTACTTC. As protein: CASSTDRPETQYF.

The chain joins TRBV20-1 to TRBJ2-1; 10 bases agree with TRBD2. The CDR3 spans 16 residues. Trimming took 0 bases from V and 6 from J; bases not matched to a gene: 8. Germline V gene data show CDR1 as DFQATT and CDR2 as SNEGSKA (reference sequence). The CDR3 reads CSARDGRLAGFNEQFF. The CDR3 bases are TGCAGTGCTAGAGACGGTAGACTAGCGGGCTTCAATGAGCAGTTCTTC.

This chain joins TRBV24-1 and TRBJ2-7, with 10 bases aligning to TRBD2. Trimming at V came to 6 bases and at J to 3 bases, leaving 1 base not matched to a gene. Germline CDR1 reads KGHDR; CDR2 reads SFDVKD. The CDR3 extends over 13 amino acids. CDR3 amino acids: CATSTSGNYEQYF. CDR3 DNA sequence: TGTGCCACCAGTACTAGCGGGAACTACGAGCAGTACTTC.

This clonotype has a handful of counts. This chain joins TRBV29-1 and TRBJ2-4; tentative D call: TRBD2 (6 bases). Per germline, CDR1 SQVTM and CDR2 ANQGSEA. This CDR3 is built from 15 residues. Between the trimmed V and J ends, which lost 4 bases and 0 bases, there was a span of 13 bases. CDR3 sequence (DNA): TGCAGCGTTGCGGAGGGGCCTCGAGCCAAAAACATTCAGTACTTC. Translating gives CSVAEGPRAKNIQYF.

This chain uses TRBV7-9 with TRBJ2-1; 9 nucleotides match TRBD2. Per the germline V gene, CDR1 is SEHNR and CDR2 is FQNEAQ (reference sequence). V trimming: 5 bases; J trimming: 7 bases; junction bases outside the gene matches: 9. This CDR3 has 15 residues. In nucleotides, the CDR3 is TGTGCCAGCAGCGTTAGCGGGAGTCTTCAGAATGAGCAGTTCTTC. Translated, it gives CASSVSGSLQNEQFF.

The genes are TRBV7-9 and TRBJ1-1, with D uncertain. V was pared by 4 bases and J by 7 bases, with 13 bases between. The length of the CDR3 is 13 residues. Germline CDR1 and CDR2: SEHNR and FQNEAQ (reference sequence). In DNA form, the CDR3 reads TGTGCCAGCAGCTCCATCGGGTTCGTTGAAGCTTTCTTT. Translation gives CASSSIGFVEAFF.

This clonotype was observed a handful of times. This chain joins TRBV29-1 and TRBJ1-4; 8 bases line up with TRBD1. Germline loops: CDR1 SQVTM, CDR2 ANQGSEA. The CDR3 runs 14 residues. The junction had 3 bases not matched to a gene; V was cut back by 1 base and J by 5 bases. Here the CDR3 DNA reads TGCAGCGTTGAAGTACAGGGGGGGAATGAAAAACTGTTTTTT. Its translation: CSVEVQGGNEKLFF.

CDR3 sequence reads: CASTLGVRELFF. In DNA, the CDR3 is TGTGCCAGCACGCTGGGGGTTCGGGAGCTGTTTTTT. V and J are TRBV27 and TRBJ2-2; D is tentatively TRBD1 or TRBD2 (5 bases each). CDR1 is MNHEY and CDR2 is SMNVEV in the germline V gene (reference sequence). The CDR3 sequence is 12 residues long. V was cut by 7 bases and J by 9 bases, with 12 bases left in between.

This clonotype was counted between two and nine times. The rearrangement links TRBV6-2 or TRBV6-3 to TRBJ2-2; possible D gene TRBD1, 6 bases. Trimming removed 3 bases from V and 5 bases from J, with 10 bases in between. From germline, CDR1 is MNHEY and CDR2 SVGEGT. The CDR3 is 14 residues long. This chain's CDR3 is CASSYQGRTGELFF. CDR3 coding DNA: TGTGCCAGCAGTTATCAGGGGCGGACCGGGGAGCTGTTTTTT.

CDR3 region: CASCEGKETQYF. The DNA of the CDR3 is TGTGCCAGCTGTGAGGGGAAAGAGACCCAGTACTTC. The chain couples TRBV6-6 to TRBJ2-5, with D perhaps given as TRBD1 or TRBD2 (5 bases each). Germline CDR1 reads MNHNY; CDR2 reads SVGAGI (reference sequence). CDR3 length: 12 amino acids. Trimming shortened V by 8 bases and J by 3 bases, and 10 bases separated the two germline ends.

This clonotype was seen more than once but under ten times. The V and J genes are TRBV12-3 or TRBV12-4 and TRBJ1-3, with D possibly matching TRBD1 (5 bases). V was shortened by 6 bases and J by 0 bases, with 15 bases between the two germline ends. This CDR3 comprises 16 residues. As DNA, the CDR3 is TGTGCCAGCAGCGAGGGACTTAAGATCTCTGGAAACACCATATATTTT. It specifies CASSEGLKISGNTIYF.